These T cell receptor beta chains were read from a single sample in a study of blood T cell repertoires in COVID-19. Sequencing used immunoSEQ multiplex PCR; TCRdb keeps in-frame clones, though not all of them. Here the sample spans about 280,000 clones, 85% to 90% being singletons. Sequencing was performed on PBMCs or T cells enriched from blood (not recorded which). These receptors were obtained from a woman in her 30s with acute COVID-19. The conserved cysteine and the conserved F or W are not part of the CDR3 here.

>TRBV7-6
ASSLRDSNNEQF
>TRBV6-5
ASSYGATLDTGELF
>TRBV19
ASSNRDRGYNTEAF
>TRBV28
ASSPDGTSGRPYQNTGELF
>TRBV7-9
ASSPIAGGPTDTQY
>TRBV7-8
ASSSGTHYGYT
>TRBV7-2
ASSLEGQMNTEAF
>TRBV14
ASSIQRGSSYNEQF
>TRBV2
ASSDPRGVGNTEAF
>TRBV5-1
ASSFSGMSTDTQY
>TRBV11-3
ASSLGGGLGEAF
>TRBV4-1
ASSQERGDTGELF
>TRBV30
AWSVSVPNSPLH
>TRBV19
ASSTNGQGPGETQY
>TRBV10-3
AMSRENNEQF
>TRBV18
ASSPPSSGSMGEQF
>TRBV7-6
ASSLEIAELSYNEQF
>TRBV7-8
ASSFSPGGYSYEQY
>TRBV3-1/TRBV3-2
ASSQAGGSYEQY
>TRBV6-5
ASSLKRELHNEQF
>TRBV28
ASSSYTQVILTDTQY
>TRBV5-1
ASTPGTGDEKLF
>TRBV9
ASSVTSGKDTQY
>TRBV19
ASSMGYGDYSNQPQH
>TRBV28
ASSSDTASSGANVLT
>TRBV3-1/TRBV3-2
ASSLSPVAGVEQY
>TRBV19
ASSIPGLGGNQPQH
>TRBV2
ASSERDSSQGGYT
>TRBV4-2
ASSQGTGDVNEQY
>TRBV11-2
ASSLSPAGREYHEQF
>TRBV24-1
ATSDKDRDRYEQY
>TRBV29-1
SVLDRDNQPQH
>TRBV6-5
ASSAESAYEQY
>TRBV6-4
ASSPSRGGDYGYT
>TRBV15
ATSRGDSGSTYEQY
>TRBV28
ASSLPSGQVV
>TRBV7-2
ASSLGRDRNYNSPLH
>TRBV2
ASIRRGIQY
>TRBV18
ASSPIGTSGATYNEQF
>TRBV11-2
ASSLAGQDNSPLH
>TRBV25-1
ASSEGGTSDVTGELF
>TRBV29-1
SAGQYNEQF
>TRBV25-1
ASSPLAGGYNEQF
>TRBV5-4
ASSPDRPIGYNEQF
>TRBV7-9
ASRRTGGGETQY
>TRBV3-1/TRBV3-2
ASSQGWGQEANYGYT
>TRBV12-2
ASRLAVAGGSYEQY
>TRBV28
ASSRTSGANNEQF
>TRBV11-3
ASSRNNNRGSGGAF
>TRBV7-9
ASSSTRGYEQY
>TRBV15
ATSRTTHRGSNSPLH
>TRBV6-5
ASKQGFTEAF
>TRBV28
ASSTGTGGNIGYT
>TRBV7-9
ASSLATGLDAYEQY
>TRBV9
ASSVDPSTEAF
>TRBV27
ASSPRVQGEQY
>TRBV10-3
AISPGLAGGNEQF
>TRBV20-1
SASSQDTQY
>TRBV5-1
ASRSFHESSYNEQF